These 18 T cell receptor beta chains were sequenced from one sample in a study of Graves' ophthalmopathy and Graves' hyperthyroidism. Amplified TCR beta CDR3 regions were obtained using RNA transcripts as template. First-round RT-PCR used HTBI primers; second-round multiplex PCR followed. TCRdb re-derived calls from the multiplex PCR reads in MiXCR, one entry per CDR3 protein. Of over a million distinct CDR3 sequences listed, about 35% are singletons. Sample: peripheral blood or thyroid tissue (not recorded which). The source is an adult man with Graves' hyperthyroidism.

DNA for the CDR3: TGCAGCGTGGGCACAGGGGGTCTCGAGCAGTACTTC. Its protein product is CSVGTGGLEQYF. This chain links TRBV29-1 with TRBJ2-7; TRBD1 matches 8 bases. The length of the CDR3 is 12 residues. V lost 6 bases, J lost 6 bases, and 7 bases stayed unmatched. Germline CDR1 and CDR2: SQVTM and ANQGSEA.

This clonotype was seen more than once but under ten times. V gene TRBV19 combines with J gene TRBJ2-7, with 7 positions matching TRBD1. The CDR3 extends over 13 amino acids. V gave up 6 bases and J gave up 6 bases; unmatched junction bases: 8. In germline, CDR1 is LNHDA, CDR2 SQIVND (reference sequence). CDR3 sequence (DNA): TGTGCCAGTAGAGACAGGGCAGGAGGCGAGCAGTACTTC. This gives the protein CASRDRAGGEQYF.

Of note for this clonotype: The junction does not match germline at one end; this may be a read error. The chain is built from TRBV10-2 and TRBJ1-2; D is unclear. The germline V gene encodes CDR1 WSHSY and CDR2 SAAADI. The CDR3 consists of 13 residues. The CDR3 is CASGAGRNYGYTF. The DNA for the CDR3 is TGTGCCAGCGGCGCGGGGAGGAACTATGGCTACACCTTC.

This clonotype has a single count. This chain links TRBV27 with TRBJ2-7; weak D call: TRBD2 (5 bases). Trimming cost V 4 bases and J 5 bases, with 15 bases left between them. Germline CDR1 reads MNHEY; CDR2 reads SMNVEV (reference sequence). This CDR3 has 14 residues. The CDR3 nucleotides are TGTGCCAGCAGTTCCCTCGGACTGGGCCACGAGCAGTACTTC. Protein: CASSSLGLGHEQYF.

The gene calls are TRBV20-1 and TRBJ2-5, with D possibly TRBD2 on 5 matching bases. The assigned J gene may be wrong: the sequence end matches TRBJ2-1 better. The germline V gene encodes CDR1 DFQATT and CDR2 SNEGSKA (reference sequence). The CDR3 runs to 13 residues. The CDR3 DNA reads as TGCAGTGCTAGAGAAGGCCGGAGGAGTGAGCAGTTCTTC. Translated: CSAREGRRSEQFF.

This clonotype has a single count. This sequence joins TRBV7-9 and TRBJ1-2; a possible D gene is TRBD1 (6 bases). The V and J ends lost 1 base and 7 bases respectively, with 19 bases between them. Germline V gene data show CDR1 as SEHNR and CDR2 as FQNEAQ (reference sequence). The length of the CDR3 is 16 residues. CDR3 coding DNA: TGTGCCAGCAGCTTAGGTTTCGATCCGGGGGCGCTTGGCTACACCTTC. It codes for CASSLGFDPGALGYTF.

The CDR3 DNA follows: TGTGCCAGCAGCACCAGGGGCGGCCGGGGGGGCACTGAAGCTTTCTTT. As protein: CASSTRGGRGGTEAFF. The chain has TRBV7-9 and TRBJ1-1; D may be TRBD1 (6 bases). The ends were cut back, 5 bases at V and 4 bases at J, with 20 bases in the middle. Germline V lookup: CDR1 SEHNR, CDR2 FQNEAQ (reference sequence). This CDR3 region has 16 residues.

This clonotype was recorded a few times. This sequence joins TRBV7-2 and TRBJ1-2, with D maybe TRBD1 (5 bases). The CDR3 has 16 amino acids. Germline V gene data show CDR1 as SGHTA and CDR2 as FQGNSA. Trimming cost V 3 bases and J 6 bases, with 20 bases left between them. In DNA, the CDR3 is TGTGCCAGCAGCTTCGCTTTCCGGGTGCGGGGGAATGGCTACACCTTC. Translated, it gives CASSFAFRVRGNGYTF.

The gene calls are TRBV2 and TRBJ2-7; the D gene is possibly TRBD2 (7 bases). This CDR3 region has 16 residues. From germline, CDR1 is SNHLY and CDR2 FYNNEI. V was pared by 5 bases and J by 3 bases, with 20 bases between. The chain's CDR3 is CASSLPPGGPNYEQYF. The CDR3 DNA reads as TGTGCCAGCAGTTTACCCCCGGGGGGCCCAAACTACGAGCAGTACTTC. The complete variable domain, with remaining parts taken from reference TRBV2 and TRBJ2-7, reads EPEVTQTPSHQVTQMGQEVILRCVPISNHLYFYWYRQILGQKVEFLVSFYNNEISEKSEIFDDQFSVERPDGSNFTLKIRSTKLEDSAMYFCASSLPPGGPNYEQYFGPGTRLTVT.

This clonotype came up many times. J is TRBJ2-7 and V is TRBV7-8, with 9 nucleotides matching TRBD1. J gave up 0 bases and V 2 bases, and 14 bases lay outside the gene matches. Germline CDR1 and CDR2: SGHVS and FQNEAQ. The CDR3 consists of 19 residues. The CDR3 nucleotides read TGTGCCAGCAGCTTACGGGGACAGGGCTCCTTAAGGAGCTCCTACGAGCAGTACTTC. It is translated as CASSLRGQGSLRSSYEQYF.

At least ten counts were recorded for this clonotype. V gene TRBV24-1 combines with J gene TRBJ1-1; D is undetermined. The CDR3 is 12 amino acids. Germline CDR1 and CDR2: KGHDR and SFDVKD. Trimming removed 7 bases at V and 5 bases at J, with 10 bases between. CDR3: CATRDPGTEAFF. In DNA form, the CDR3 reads TGTGCCACCAGAGATCCGGGGACTGAAGCTTTCTTT.

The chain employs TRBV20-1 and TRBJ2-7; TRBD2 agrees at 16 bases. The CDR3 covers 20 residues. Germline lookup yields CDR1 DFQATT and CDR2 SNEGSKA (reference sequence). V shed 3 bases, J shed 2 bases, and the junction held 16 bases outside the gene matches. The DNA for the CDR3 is TGCAGTGCTAGCCGTGCCTTAGGGACTAGCGGGAGGGCCTATCCCTACGAGCAGTACTTC. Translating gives CSASRALGTSGRAYPYEQYF.

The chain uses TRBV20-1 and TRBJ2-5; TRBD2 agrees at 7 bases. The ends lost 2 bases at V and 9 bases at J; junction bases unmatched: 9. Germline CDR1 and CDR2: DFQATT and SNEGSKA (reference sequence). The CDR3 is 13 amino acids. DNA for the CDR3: TGCAGTGCTAGAAAACCAGGGAGGGAGCCCCAGTACTTC. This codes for CSARKPGREPQYF.

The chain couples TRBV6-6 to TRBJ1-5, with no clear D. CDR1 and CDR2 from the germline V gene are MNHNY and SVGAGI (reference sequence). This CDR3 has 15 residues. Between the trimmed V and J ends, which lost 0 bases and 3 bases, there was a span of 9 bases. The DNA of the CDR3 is TGTGCCAGCAGTTACTCGAAATGGGACAATCAGCCCCAGCATTTT. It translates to CASSYSKWDNQPQHF.

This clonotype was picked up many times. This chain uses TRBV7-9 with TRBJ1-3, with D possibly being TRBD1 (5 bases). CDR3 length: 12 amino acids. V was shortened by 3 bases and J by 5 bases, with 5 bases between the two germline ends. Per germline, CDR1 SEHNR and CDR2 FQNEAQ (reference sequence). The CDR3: CASSLDRNTIYF. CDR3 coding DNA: TGTGCCAGCAGCTTGGACAGAAACACCATATATTTT.

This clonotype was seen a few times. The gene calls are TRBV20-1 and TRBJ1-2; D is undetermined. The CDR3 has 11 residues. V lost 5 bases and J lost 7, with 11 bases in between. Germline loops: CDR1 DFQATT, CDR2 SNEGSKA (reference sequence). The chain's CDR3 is CSAGSAFGYTF. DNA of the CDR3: TGCAGTGCTGGCTCGGCGTTTGGCTACACCTTC.

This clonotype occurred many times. CDR3 sequence: CASSRGGGSCTF. DNA for the CDR3: TGTGCCAGCAGCCGGGGGGGAGGGTCGTGTACCTTC. The V gene is TRBV11-2, the J gene TRBJ1-2; tentative D call: TRBD1 (5 bases). Trimming removed 5 bases at V and 14 bases at J, with 18 bases between. The CDR3 runs 12 residues. CDR1 is SGHAT, CDR2 FQNNGV, per germline.

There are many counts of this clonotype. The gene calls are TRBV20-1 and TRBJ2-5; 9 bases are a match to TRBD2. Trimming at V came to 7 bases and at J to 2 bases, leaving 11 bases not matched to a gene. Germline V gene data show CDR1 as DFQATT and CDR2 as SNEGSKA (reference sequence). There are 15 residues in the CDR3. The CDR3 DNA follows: TGCAGTGTCAGGGGGGCTAGCGGGGATCAAGAGACCCAGTACTTC. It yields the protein CSVRGASGDQETQYF.